The 5 T cell receptor beta chains in this list originate from one sample, sequenced in a study of T cell changes during pregnancy in multiple sclerosis (dated by TCRdb to between 2018 and 2021). Preparation of the library involved the immunoSEQ multiplex PCR assay. TCRdb limited this immuneACCESS table to in-frame rearrangements with V and J called. A share of clones is missing; checked studies link under half to unresolved V genes, and the rest is unexplained. The sample table lists 41,000 or so clones, 90% of them with a count of one. Together, the top ten hold over 6.5% of the sample. Sequencing was performed on CD8+ T cells from peripheral blood mononuclear cells, taken in the third trimester of pregnancy. The receptors were gathered from a female donor with multiple sclerosis, enrolled in a pregnancy study.

This clone was detected only once. This sequence joins TRBV6-6 and TRBJ2-7, with 9 nucleotides matching TRBD1. Germline V gives CDR1 MNHNY, CDR2 SVGAGI (reference sequence). The length of the CDR3 is 13 residues. V gave up 4 bases and J gave up 3 bases; unmatched junction bases: 1. The CDR3 sequence: CASSWDRVYEQYF. DNA for the CDR3: TGTGCCAGCAGTTGGGACAGGGTCTACGAGCAGTACTTC.

This CDR3 is CASSDGGHMTFHTEAFF. CDR3 nucleotides: TGTGCCAGCAGTGACGGGGGGCACATGACATTCCACACTGAAGCTTTCTTT. The chain joins TRBV25-1 to TRBJ1-1, with D perhaps matching TRBD1 (6 bases). Trimming stripped 3 bases from V and 3 bases from J, with 20 bases between. This CDR3 contains 17 residues. Germline V gene sequence: CDR1 MGHDK, CDR2 SYGVNS.

This chain uses TRBV13 with TRBJ2-7; D possibly corresponds to TRBD1 (6 bases). There are 14 residues in the CDR3. The germline CDR1 and CDR2 sequences are PRHDT and FYEKMQ (reference sequence). The V end lost 1 base, the J end lost 4 bases, and 11 bases lay between the germline ends. DNA for the CDR3: TGTGCCAGCAGCTTAGTCAGGGGATATTACGAGCAGTACTTC. It codes for CASSLVRGYYEQYF.

The V call is TRBV4-1, the J call TRBJ1-2, with a weak D call TRBD1 (5 bases). V was cut by 1 base and J by 3 bases, with 9 bases left in between. Per the germline V gene, CDR1 is MGHRA and CDR2 is YSYEKL. CDR3 length: 14 amino acids. For the CDR3, the DNA is TGCGCCAGCAGCCAAGTGGGGGGGGACTATGGCTACACCTTC. As protein: CASSQVGGDYGYTF.

This clone was seen once. The gene calls are TRBV7-8 and TRBJ2-2; no reliable D call. CDR1 is SGHVS, CDR2 FQNEAQ, per germline. Trimming removed 5 bases from V and 9 bases from J, with 13 bases in between. This CDR3 has 13 amino acids. CDR3 residues: CASSPPNSRELFF. The CDR3 bases are TGTGCCAGCAGCCCCCCTAATTCCAGGGAGCTGTTTTTT.